A selection of T cell receptor beta chains follows, all from one sample in a study of T cells in Graves' hyperthyroidism and ophthalmopathy. TCRdb re-derived calls from the multiplex PCR reads in MiXCR, one entry per CDR3 protein. The data contain roughly 98,000 distinct CDR3 sequences, 35% to 45% of them singletons. Sequenced: peripheral blood or thyroid tissue (not recorded which). All receptors come from a young woman with Graves' hyperthyroidism. CDR3s include the opening cysteine and the closing phenylalanine or tryptophan. The order of the fields is D gene, J gene, clone size, V gene, CDR3 DNA, CDR3 protein. The D gene is left open where the match is weak. Some rows mark clone size as missing; the rest say once, few, many or name a class of expanded clone.

D: TRBD1
J: TRBJ1-6
size: many
V: TRBV15
DNA: TGTGCCACCAGCAGAGGACAGGGCACTTCACCCCTCCACTTT
CDR3: CATSRGQGTSPLHF

D: TRBD1
J: TRBJ2-1
size: NA
V: TRBV5-1
DNA: TGCGCCAGCAGCATCCACCCGGGACAGGGGCCCTACAATGAGCAGTTCTTC
CDR3: CASSIHPGQGPYNEQFF

D: TRBD1
J: TRBJ1-2
size: NA
V: TRBV12-3/TRBV12-4
DNA: TGTGCCAGCAGCAGAGTAGGGACAGGGGGCAATTATGGCTACACCTTC
CDR3: CASSRVGTGGNYGYTF

D: TRBD2
J: TRBJ2-7
size: many
V: TRBV7-9
DNA: TGTGCCAGCAGCTTAGCCACTAGCGAGACCTACGAGCAGTACTTC
CDR3: CASSLATSETYEQYF

D: NA
J: TRBJ2-7
size: many
V: TRBV18
DNA: TGTGCCAGCTCACCCCCCGGGGACCCTCACGAGCAGTACTTC
CDR3: CASSPPGDPHEQYF

D: NA
J: TRBJ2-7
size: NA
V: TRBV15
DNA: TGTGCCACCAGCAGACGACAGAGCTCCTACGAGCAGTACTTC
CDR3: CATSRRQSSYEQYF

D: NA
J: TRBJ2-3
size: many
V: TRBV6-5
DNA: TGTGCCAGCGGTAGGGCGGGTACAGATACGCAGTATTTT
CDR3: CASGRAGTDTQYF

D: NA
J: TRBJ2-7
size: many
V: TRBV5-1
DNA: TGCGCCAGCAGCTTGTCCGACCCCGCCGTTGACGAGCAGTACTTC
CDR3: CASSLSDPAVDEQYF

D: NA
J: TRBJ1-5
size: NA
V: TRBV30
DNA: TGTGCCTGGAGCGGGACCGGTTCTTGGCCCCAGCATTTT
CDR3: CAWSGTGSWPQHF

D: NA
J: TRBJ1-2
size: once
V: TRBV15
DNA: TGTGCCGCCAGCAGAGATTGGAGGAGGAGCGGCCACACCTTC
CDR3: CAASRDWRRSGHTF

D: NA
J: TRBJ2-3
size: many
V: TRBV2
DNA: TGTGCCAGCTTTAGACAAATCACAGATACGCAGTATTTT
CDR3: CASFRQITDTQYF

D: NA
J: TRBJ2-5
size: NA
V: TRBV7-3
DNA: TGTGCCAGCAGCTTAGCCAGAGTGACCCAATACTTC
CDR3: CASSLARVTQYF

D: TRBD1
J: TRBJ2-5
size: NA
V: TRBV5-4
DNA: TGTGCCAGCAGCCCCTGGGTAGGGGGCGGGGAGACCCAGTACTTC
CDR3: CASSPWVGGGETQYF

D: NA
J: TRBJ1-5
size: many
V: TRBV19
DNA: TGTGCCAGCGGCCTTGGGGGGCAGATAATCAATCAGCCCCAGCATTTT
CDR3: CASGLGGQIINQPQHF

D: NA
J: TRBJ2-6
size: NA
V: TRBV13
DNA: TGTGCCAGCAACTTCAGGACAGCATCCTACGAGCAGCACTTC
CDR3: CASNFRTASYEQHF

D: NA
J: TRBJ1-2
size: NA
V: TRBV20-1
DNA: TGCAGTGCCTGGAGGACGGTTAGTAACTATGGCTACGCCTTC
CDR3: CSAWRTVSNYGYAF

D: TRBD2
J: TRBJ2-7
size: NA
V: TRBV20-1
DNA: TGCAGTGCTAGGGCTAGCGGGAGTCCGTACTTC
CDR3: CSARASGSPYF

D: NA
J: TRBJ2-5
size: NA
V: TRBV7-9
DNA: TGTGCTAGTTTTCTCCCTCAAGAGACCCAGTACTTC
CDR3: CASFLPQETQYF

D: NA
J: TRBJ1-2
size: many
V: TRBV3-1
DNA: TGTGCCAGCAGCCTCGGGAGCGTTGGTGGCTACACCTTC
CDR3: CASSLGSVGGYTF

D: TRBD1
J: TRBJ1-1
size: once
V: TRBV7-9
DNA: TGTGCCAGCAGCTCCGGGACAGGGGGAATGAACACTGAAGCTTTCTTT
CDR3: CASSSGTGGMNTEAFF

D: TRBD2
J: TRBJ2-7
size: many
V: TRBV7-8
DNA: TGTGCCAGCAGCTTCGGGACTATCTCCTACGAGCAGTACTTC
CDR3: CASSFGTISYEQYF

D: NA
J: TRBJ2-5
size: NA
V: TRBV5-1
DNA: TGCGCCAGCATCTCGGCACAAGAGACCCAGTACTTC
CDR3: CASISAQETQYF

D: TRBD2
J: TRBJ2-7
size: NA
V: TRBV20-1
DNA: TGCAGTGCTAGAGGGGGACTAGCGGTCTACGAGCAGTACTTC
CDR3: CSARGGLAVYEQYF

D: NA
J: TRBJ1-3
size: medium-sized
V: TRBV12-3/TRBV12-4
DNA: TGTGCCAGCAGTACCAACTCTGGAAACACCATATATTTT
CDR3: CASSTNSGNTIYF

D: TRBD1
J: TRBJ1-3
size: many
V: TRBV10-3
DNA: TGTGCCATCAGCCCCCAGGGGGCGGCCGGAAACACCATATATTTT
CDR3: CAISPQGAAGNTIYF

D: TRBD1
J: TRBJ2-2
size: many
V: TRBV24-1
DNA: TGTGCCACCAGTGACCTTGGCGACAGGGGGGGAATCACCGGGGAGCTGTTTTTT
CDR3: CATSDLGDRGGITGELFF

D: NA
J: TRBJ2-2
size: many
V: TRBV7-2
DNA: TGTGCCAGCAGCCGGTGGGGGGAGCTGTTTTTT
CDR3: CASSRWGELFF

D: TRBD1
J: TRBJ2-7
size: many
V: TRBV27
DNA: TGTGCCAGCAGTGGAAAAGGACAGGGGAGATACGAGCAGTACTTC
CDR3: CASSGKGQGRYEQYF

D: NA
J: TRBJ1-1
size: few
V: TRBV5-2
DNA: TGTGCCAGCAACGTATATATGGACACTGAAGCTTTCTTT
CDR3: CASNVYMDTEAFF

D: NA
J: TRBJ1-2
size: many
V: TRBV14
DNA: TGTGCCAGCAGCCAAGAAGTATTCTATGGCTACACCTTC
CDR3: CASSQEVFYGYTF

D: NA
J: TRBJ2-7
size: NA
V: TRBV7-3
DNA: TGTGCCAGCAGCCCGGGGGGGCAGGGGGGGTCCTACGGGCAGTACTTC
CDR3: CASSPGGQGGSYGQYF

D: NA
J: TRBJ2-2
size: many
V: TRBV6-1
DNA: TGTGCCAGCAGGCGTCCCGACCTCAACACCGGGGAGCTGTTTTTT
CDR3: CASRRPDLNTGELFF

D: NA
J: TRBJ2-7
size: many
V: TRBV5-1
DNA: TGCACCAGCAGCTTGGCCCAGGGAGGCTCCGAGCAGTACTTC
CDR3: CTSSLAQGGSEQYF

D: NA
J: TRBJ1-2
size: NA
V: TRBV7-2
DNA: TGTGCCAGCAGTTACTCTCCGACAGCCTTCAACTATGGCTACACCTTC
CDR3: CASSYSPTAFNYGYTF

D: NA
J: TRBJ2-7
size: many
V: TRBV6-6
DNA: TGTGCCAGCAGTTACCTCGCGGTGCAGTACTTC
CDR3: CASSYLAVQYF